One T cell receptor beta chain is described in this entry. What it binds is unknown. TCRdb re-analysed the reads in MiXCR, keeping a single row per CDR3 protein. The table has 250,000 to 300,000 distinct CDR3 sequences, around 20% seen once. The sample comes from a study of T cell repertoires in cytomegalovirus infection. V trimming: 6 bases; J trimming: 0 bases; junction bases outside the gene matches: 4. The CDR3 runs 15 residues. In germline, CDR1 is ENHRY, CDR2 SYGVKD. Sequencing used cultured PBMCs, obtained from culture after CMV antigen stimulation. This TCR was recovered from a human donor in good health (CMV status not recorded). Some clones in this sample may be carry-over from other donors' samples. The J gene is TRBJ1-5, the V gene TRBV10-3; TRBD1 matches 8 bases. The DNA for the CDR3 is TGTGCCATCAGAGAAGGACAGGGTAGCAATCAGCCCCAGCATTTT. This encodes CAIREGQGSNQPQHF.